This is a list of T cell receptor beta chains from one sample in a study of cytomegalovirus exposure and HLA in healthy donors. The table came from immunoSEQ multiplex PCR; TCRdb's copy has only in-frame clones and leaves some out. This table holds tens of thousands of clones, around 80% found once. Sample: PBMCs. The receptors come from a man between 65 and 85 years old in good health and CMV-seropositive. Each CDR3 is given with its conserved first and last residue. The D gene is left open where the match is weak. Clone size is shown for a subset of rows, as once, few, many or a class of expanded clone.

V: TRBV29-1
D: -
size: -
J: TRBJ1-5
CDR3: CSVTSQDSNQPQHF
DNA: TGCAGCGTTACCTCTCAGGATAGCAATCAGCCCCAGCATTTT

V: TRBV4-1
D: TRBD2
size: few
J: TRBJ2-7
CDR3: CASSLGTSGYEQYF
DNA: TGCGCCAGCAGTCTAGGGACTAGCGGATACGAGCAGTACTTC

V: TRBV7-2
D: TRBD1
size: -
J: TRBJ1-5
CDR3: CASSSDRALPQHF
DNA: TGTGCCAGCAGCTCCGACAGGGCCTTGCCCCAGCATTTT

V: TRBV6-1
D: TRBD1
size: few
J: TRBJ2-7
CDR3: CASIVTGGPYEQYF
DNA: TGTGCCAGCATTGTGACAGGGGGCCCCTACGAGCAGTACTTC

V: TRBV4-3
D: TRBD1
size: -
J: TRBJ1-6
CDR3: CASSQDPAGGPPLHF
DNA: TGCGCCAGCAGCCAAGATCCGGCAGGGGGCCCACCCCTCCACTTT

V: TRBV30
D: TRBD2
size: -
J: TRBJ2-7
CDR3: CAWSAQRTSGSPYEQYF
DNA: TGTGCCTGGAGCGCTCAACGGACTAGCGGGAGTCCCTACGAGCAGTACTTC

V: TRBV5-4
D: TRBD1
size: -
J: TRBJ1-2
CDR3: CASSSRDSILTF
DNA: TGTGCCAGCAGCTCCCGGGACAGCATCTTAACCTTC

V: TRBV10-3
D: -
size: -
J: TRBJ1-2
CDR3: CAIKGQGHYGYTF
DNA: TGTGCCATTAAAGGGCAGGGGCACTATGGCTACACCTTC

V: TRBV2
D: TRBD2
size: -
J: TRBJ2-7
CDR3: CASTPRREGEQYF
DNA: TGTGCCAGCACCCCCCGCAGGGAGGGAGAGCAGTACTTC

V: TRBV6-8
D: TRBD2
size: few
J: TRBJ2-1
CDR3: CASGLAGINEQFF
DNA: TGTGCCAGCGGACTAGCGGGGATCAATGAGCAGTTCTTC